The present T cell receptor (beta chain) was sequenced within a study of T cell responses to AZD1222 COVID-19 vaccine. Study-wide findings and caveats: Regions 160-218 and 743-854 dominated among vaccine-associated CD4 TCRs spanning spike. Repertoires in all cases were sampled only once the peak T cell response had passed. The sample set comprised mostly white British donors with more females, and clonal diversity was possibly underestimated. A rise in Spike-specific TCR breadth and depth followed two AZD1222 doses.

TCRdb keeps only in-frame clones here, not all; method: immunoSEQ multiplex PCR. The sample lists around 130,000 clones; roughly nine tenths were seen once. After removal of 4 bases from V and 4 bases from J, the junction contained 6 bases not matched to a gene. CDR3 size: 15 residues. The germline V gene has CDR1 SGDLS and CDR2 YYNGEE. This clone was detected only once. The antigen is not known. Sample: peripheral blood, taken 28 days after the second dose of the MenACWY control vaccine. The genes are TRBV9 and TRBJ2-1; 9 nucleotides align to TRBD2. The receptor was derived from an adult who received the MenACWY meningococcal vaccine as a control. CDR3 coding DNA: TGTGCCAGCAGCCCAAGCGGGGGGATTTACAATGAGCAGTTCTTC. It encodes CASSPSGGIYNEQFF.